Sequencing of this T cell receptor (beta chain) was carried out in a study of blood T cell repertoires in COVID-19. Produced via immunoSEQ multiplex PCR; TCRdb's table is partial and in-frame only. The sample has about 150,000 clones, about 85% seen once. The CDR3 covers 13 residues. CDR1 and CDR2 from the germline V gene are SGHTA and FQGTGA. V shed 6 bases and J shed 10 bases, with 16 bases lying between them. Cohorts were assigned according to the clinical history that participants reported. The sample taken for sequencing was PBMCs or T cells enriched from blood (not recorded which). This sequence was found in a woman in her 40s who had recovered from COVID-19. The rearrangement links TRBV7-3 to TRBJ1-5; D unresolved. The CDR3 spells CASRKTIPGPQHF. The CDR3 DNA reads TGTGCCAGCAGAAAAACGATCCCGGGACCCCAGCATTTT. Combining the CDR3 with reference TRBV7-3 and TRBJ1-5 gives the whole variable domain GAGVSQTPSNKVTEKGKYVELRCDPISGHTALYWYRQSLGQGPEFLIYFQGTGAADDSGLPNDRFFAVRPEGSVSTLKIQRTERGDSAVYLCASRKTIPGPQHFGDGTRLSIL.